This TCR beta chain comes out of a study of T cell responses to AZD1222 COVID-19 vaccine. Overall study results and limits: Spike-wide coverage was observed for vaccine-associated CD4 TCRs, with dominant responses at 160-218 and 743-854. Two AZD1222 doses significantly raised spike-specific TCR breadth and depth over controls. Females made up more of the donors, who were largely white British, and clonal diversity may have come out too low.

For this clone: The antigen remains unidentified.

The CDR3 has 15 amino acids. Trimming removed 5 bases at V and 3 bases at J, with 17 bases between. Germline assignment: CDR1 SGHVS and CDR2 FNYEAQ. The data were produced by immunoSEQ multiplex PCR, yet TCRdb's version contains in-frame clones alone and is incomplete. The table records about 180,000 clones, around nine tenths of them present only once. The chain is built from TRBV7-6 and TRBJ2-7; D could derive from TRBD1 or TRBD2 (5 bases each). This specimen consisted of peripheral blood, obtained on day 0 of AZD1222 vaccination. The receptor was derived from an adult in good health. This chain's CDR3 is CASSPSLGTGYEQYF. CDR3 DNA: TGTGCCAGCAGCCCCTCCTTAGGGACCGGCTACGAGCAGTACTTC.